The 25 T cell receptor beta chains below come from one sample, sequenced in a study of Graves' ophthalmopathy and Graves' hyperthyroidism. RNA transcripts served as template for amplifying TCR beta CDR3 sequences. The first-round RT-PCR employed HTBI primers together with the Qiagen OneStep RT-PCR kit. A multiplex PCR was then performed as the second round. TCRdb re-called the multiplex PCR reads with MiXCR, one entry per CDR3 protein. This table has roughly 700,000 distinct CDR3 sequences, approximately 40% appearing once. Sequencing was done on a sample of peripheral blood. Every receptor here comes from an adult man with Graves' ophthalmopathy.

In this sample, this clonotype turned up a few times. V and J are TRBV5-6 and TRBJ1-3; tentatively, D is TRBD1 (6 bases). There are 17 residues in the CDR3. The V end was cut by 2 bases, the J end by 0 bases, with 15 bases between. Germline values: CDR1 SGHDT, CDR2 YYEEEE. The CDR3 region has the DNA TGTGCCAGCAGCTTTTCGGGACAACTCAACTCTGGAAACACCATATATTTT. Translated: CASSFSGQLNSGNTIYF.

V usage is TRBV11-1 and J usage is TRBJ2-5; TRBD1 agrees at 10 bases. CDR3 length: 16 amino acids. Germline CDR1 reads SGHAT; CDR2 reads FQDESV (reference sequence). V lost 5 bases, J lost 5 bases, and 11 bases stayed unmatched. The CDR3 DNA reads TGTGCCAGCAGCAAGATCCGGGACAGGGGAGCGGAGACCCAGTACTTC. It encodes CASSKIRDRGAETQYF.

The chain uses TRBV10-3 and TRBJ1-1; 7 bases are a match to TRBD1. CDR3 size: 15 residues. The germline gives CDR1 ENHRY, CDR2 SYGVKD. Trimming took 3 bases from V and 7 from J; bases not matched to a gene: 11. The CDR3 loop is CAISDATGEFIEAFF. CDR3 DNA: TGTGCCATCAGTGACGCAACAGGGGAGTTCATTGAAGCTTTCTTT.

V usage is TRBV6-7 and J usage is TRBJ2-5, with D perhaps given as TRBD1 or TRBD2 (5 bases each). TRBV6-7 is assigned to the ORF class and has an uncertain function. Trimming removed 2 bases from V and 2 bases from J, with 9 bases in between. The CDR3 loop spans 14 amino acids. The DNA for the CDR3 is TGTGCCAGCAGTTACGTCGGGGCTCAAGAGACCCAGTACTTC. Amino acids: CASSYVGAQETQYF.

The chain couples TRBV28 to TRBJ2-5, with TRBD1 matching over 8 bases. Germline V gene sequence: CDR1 MDHEN, CDR2 SYDVKM. The CDR3 has 15 residues. Trimming cost V 5 bases and J 4 bases; bases outside gene matches: 9. In DNA, the CDR3 is TGTGCCAGCAGTCCCTTCCGGACAGGGAGAGAGACCCAGTACTTC. Its protein product is CASSPFRTGRETQYF.

V and J are TRBV2 and TRBJ1-3, with 7 bases matching TRBD1. In germline, CDR1 is SNHLY, CDR2 FYNNEI. CDR3 length equals 16 residues. The CDR3, as DNA: TGTGCTAGCGGTCGACAGGGCCATGCCTCTGGAAACACCATATATTTT. Its protein product is CASGRQGHASGNTIYF.

The V gene is TRBV19, the J gene TRBJ1-1; D unresolved. This CDR3 is 15 amino acids long. V lost 3 bases and J lost 5, with 16 bases in between. Germline values: CDR1 LNHDA, CDR2 SQIVND (reference sequence). Here the CDR3 DNA reads TGTGCCAGTAGTATGAGGGCAGGCCTTTTTACTGAAGCTTTCTTT. Encoded protein: CASSMRAGLFTEAFF. The full variable domain, with the rest looked up from reference TRBV19 and TRBJ1-1, is DGGITQSPKYLFRKEGQNVTLSCEQNLNHDAMYWYRQDPGQGLRLIYYSQIVNDFQKGDIAEGYSVSREKKESFPLTVTSAQKNPTAFYLCASSMRAGLFTEAFFGQGTRLTVV.

About this clonotype: It may be a read error: a sequence one base away is much more abundant. The J gene is TRBJ1-3, the V gene TRBV11-2, with a weak D call TRBD1 (5 bases). Germline lookup yields CDR1 SGHAT and CDR2 FQNNGV. This CDR3 is built from 17 residues. V was pared by 6 bases and J by 0 bases, with 18 bases between. The CDR3 loop reads CASSLSTATTSGNTIYF. The DNA for the CDR3 is TGTGCCAGCAGTTTATCGACAGCCACCACCTCTGGAAACACCATATATTTT.

The chain has TRBV6-6 and TRBJ2-5; D remains ambiguous. CDR1 and CDR2 (germline): MNHNY, SVGAGI (reference sequence). The CDR3 is 16 amino acids. Deletions cut 0 bases from V and 1 base from J, with 12 bases between. This CDR3 is CASSYSKEQFQETQYF. The CDR3, as DNA: TGTGCCAGCAGTTACTCGAAAGAGCAATTCCAAGAGACCCAGTACTTC.

The V and J genes are TRBV25-1 and TRBJ1-1, with a possible D match to TRBD1 (5 bases). The germline gives CDR1 MGHDK, CDR2 SYGVNS. This CDR3 region has 15 residues. This CDR3 reads CARDWSRQTNTEAFF. In DNA form, the CDR3 reads TGTGCTAGAGATTGGTCGCGACAGACGAACACTGAAGCTTTCTTT.

For the CDR3, the DNA is TGTGCCACCAGCAGAGATGATAGCGGGGTTAACGGGGGCGAGCAGTACTTC. This codes for CATSRDDSGVNGGEQYF. This chain joins TRBV15 and TRBJ2-7, with TRBD2 matching 8 bases. The CDR3 runs 17 residues. Germline V lookup: CDR1 LNHNV, CDR2 YYDKDF (reference sequence). V trimming: 0 bases; J trimming: 6 bases; junction bases outside the gene matches: 13.

The V and J genes are TRBV19 and TRBJ1-5; no reliable D call. Germline-derived CDR1 and CDR2 are LNHDA and SQIVND (reference sequence). The CDR3 runs 12 residues. The CDR3: CARRVSNQPQHF. In DNA, the CDR3 is TGTGCTAGACGGGTTAGCAATCAGCCCCAGCATTTT. The whole variable domain, remainder taken from reference TRBV19 and TRBJ1-5, is DGGITQSPKYLFRKEGQNVTLSCEQNLNHDAMYWYRQDPGQGLRLIYYSQIVNDFQKGDIAEGYSVSREKKESFPLTVTSAQKNPTAFYLCARRVSNQPQHFGDGTRLSIL.

This clonotype was seen many times. The DNA for the CDR3 is TGCAGCGTCGGGACAATCCGAGAGACCCAGTACTTC. It codes for CSVGTIRETQYF. The chain has TRBV29-1 and TRBJ2-5; D is possibly TRBD1 (6 bases). V dropped 6 bases and J dropped 4 bases, with 12 bases sitting between them. This CDR3 has 12 amino acids. The germline V gene encodes CDR1 SQVTM and CDR2 ANQGSEA.

This clonotype occurred a few times. The chain recombines TRBV19 with TRBJ1-5; 7 bases match TRBD1. Germline values: CDR1 LNHDA, CDR2 SQIVND (reference sequence). V shed 5 bases, J shed 6 bases, and the junction held 7 bases outside the gene matches. The CDR3 covers 14 residues. The CDR3 DNA is TGTGCCAGTAGTGCAACAGGGGACCGTCAGCCCCAGCATTTT. Protein: CASSATGDRQPQHF.

This clonotype showed up just once. The chain has TRBV7-9 and TRBJ1-6; 10 positions agree with TRBD1. V lost 6 bases and J lost 6; bases outside the gene matches: 5. The CDR3 is 15 residues long. Germline CDR1 SEHNR, CDR2 FQNEAQ (reference sequence). The DNA for the CDR3 is TGTGCCAGCAGTGGCCGGGACAGGGGTAATTCACCCCTCCACTTT. Residues: CASSGRDRGNSPLHF.

This clonotype was counted a few times. The V gene is TRBV20-1, the J gene TRBJ2-7; D is unresolved. The CDR3 loop spans 11 amino acids. V was shortened by 3 bases and J by 3 bases, with 6 bases between the two germline ends. Germline V gene lookup returns CDR1 DFQATT and CDR2 SNEGSKA (reference sequence). The CDR3 DNA reads TGCAGTGCTAGCAAAGACTACGAGCAGTACTTC. This gives the protein CSASKDYEQYF.

The chain recombines TRBV7-9 with TRBJ1-2; a possible D gene is TRBD1 (6 bases). V dropped 5 bases and J dropped 4 bases, with 17 bases sitting between them. The CDR3 totals 15 residues. CDR1 is SEHNR and CDR2 is FQNEAQ in the germline V gene (reference sequence). CDR3 region: CASSPTGDRGYGYTF. CDR3 coding DNA: TGTGCCAGCAGCCCGACAGGAGACAGAGGCTATGGCTACACCTTC.

This clonotype came up a few times. The CDR3 DNA reads TGTGCCAGCTCCGACGGGGGAGCAGCGCGCGAGCAGTACTTC. It is translated as CASSDGGAAREQYF. The chain employs TRBV14 and TRBJ2-7; possibly TRBD2 for D (6 bases). The V gene's germline CDR1 is SGHDN and CDR2 FVKESK. This CDR3 spans 14 amino acids. V lost 8 bases, J lost 6 bases, and 20 bases lay in between.

The V gene is TRBV25-1, the J gene TRBJ2-2; 8 nucleotides match TRBD2. Per germline, CDR1 MGHDK and CDR2 SYGVNS. The ends lost 8 bases at V and 1 base at J; junction bases unmatched: 9. There are 16 residues in the CDR3. The CDR3 coding sequence is TGTGCCAGCCGCACTCTTAGCGGGATGAACACCGGGGAGCTGTTTTTT. Translation gives CASRTLSGMNTGELFF.

The V gene is TRBV7-9, the J gene TRBJ2-2, with TRBD1 identical over 7 bases. Per germline, CDR1 SEHNR and CDR2 FQNEAQ (reference sequence). V lost 5 bases to trimming and J lost 13 bases; unmatched junction nucleotides: 1. The CDR3 spans 10 residues. CDR3 in amino acids: CASSRQGLFF. The CDR3 bases are TGTGCCAGCAGCCGACAGGGGCTGTTTTTT.

With regard to this clonotype: This clone may be a read error of a much larger clone one base away. The rearrangement uses TRBV29-1 and TRBJ2-5; TRBD1 agrees at 7 bases. The CDR3 has 13 residues. CDR1 and CDR2 from the germline V gene are SQVTM and ANQGSEA. The CDR3 DNA sequence: TGCGGCGTACAGGGGAGAATACAAGAGACCCAGTACTTC. The encoded protein is CGVQGRIQETQYF.

This clonotype was seen a handful of times. The chain uses TRBV5-1 and TRBJ1-1, with TRBD1 matching 8 bases. The CDR3 totals 13 residues. Looked up from germline, CDR1 is SGHRS and CDR2 is YFSETQ. The V segment lost 6 bases and the J segment 5 bases; nucleotides outside the gene matches: 6. CDR3 residues: CASTSQGGTEAFF. The CDR3 nucleotides read TGCGCCAGCACTTCACAGGGGGGGACTGAAGCTTTCTTT.

There are many counts of this clonotype. The chain is built from TRBV7-8 and TRBJ2-7; no definite D call. Trimming cost V 5 bases and J 1 base, with 9 bases left between them. This CDR3 comprises 13 residues. The germline CDR1 and CDR2 sequences are SGHVS and FQNEAQ. The CDR3 spells CASSLDKSYEQYF. The CDR3 region has the DNA TGTGCCAGCAGCCTTGACAAATCCTACGAGCAGTACTTC.

This clonotype was observed a few times. The chain links TRBV5-6 to TRBJ1-5, with 7 bases aligning to TRBD1. Germline CDR1 reads SGHDT; CDR2 reads YYEEEE. The CDR3 has 14 amino acids. J was trimmed by 7 bases and V by 4 bases; bases with no gene match: 8. In nucleotides, the CDR3 is TGTGCCAGCAGCCGACAGGGTTCCGACCAGCCCCAGCATTTT. Its translation is CASSRQGSDQPQHF.

About this clonotype: This may come from a read error, since a much larger clone is one base off. The chain has TRBV10-2 and TRBJ1-6; 8 bases are a match to TRBD1. The CDR3 is made up of 14 amino acids. Germline lookup yields CDR1 WSHSY and CDR2 SAAADI. This chain's CDR3 is CASSVRTGRSLPHF. CDR3 bases: TGTGCCAGCAGCGTACGGACAGGGCGCTCACTCCCCCACTTT.